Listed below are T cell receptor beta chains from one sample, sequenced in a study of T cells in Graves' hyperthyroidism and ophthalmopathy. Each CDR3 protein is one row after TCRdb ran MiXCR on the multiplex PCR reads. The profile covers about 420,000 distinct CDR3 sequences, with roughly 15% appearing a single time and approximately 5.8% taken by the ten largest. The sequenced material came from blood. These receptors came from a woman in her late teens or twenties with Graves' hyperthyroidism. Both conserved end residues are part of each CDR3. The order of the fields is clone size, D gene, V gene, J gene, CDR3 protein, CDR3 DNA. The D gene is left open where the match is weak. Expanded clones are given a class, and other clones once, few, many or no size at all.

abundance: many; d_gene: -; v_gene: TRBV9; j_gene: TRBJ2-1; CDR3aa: CASSVQAVSYNEQFF; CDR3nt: TGTGCCAGCAGCGTACAGGCAGTCTCCTACAATGAGCAGTTCTTC
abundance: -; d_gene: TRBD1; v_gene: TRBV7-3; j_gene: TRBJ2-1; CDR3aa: CASRATGQDNEQFF; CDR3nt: TGTGCCAGCAGGGCGACTGGACAGGACAATGAGCAGTTCTTC
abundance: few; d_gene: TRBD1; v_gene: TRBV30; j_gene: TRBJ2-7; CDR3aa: CAWNTGAPKGEQYF; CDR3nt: TGTGCCTGGAATACAGGGGCCCCAAAGGGAGAGCAGTACTTC
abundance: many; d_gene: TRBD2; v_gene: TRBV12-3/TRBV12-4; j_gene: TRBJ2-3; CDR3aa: CAIGRAGADTQYF; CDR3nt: TGTGCCATTGGGAGGGCGGGGGCAGATACGCAGTATTTT
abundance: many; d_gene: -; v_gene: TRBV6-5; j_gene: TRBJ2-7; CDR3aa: CASSYGTPFEQYF; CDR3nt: TGTGCCAGCAGTTACGGGACTCCCTTCGAGCAGTACTTC
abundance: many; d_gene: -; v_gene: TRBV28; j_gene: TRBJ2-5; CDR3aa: CASSTTGPPDQYF; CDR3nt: TGTGCCAGCAGCACGACAGGCCCGCCCGACCAGTACTTC
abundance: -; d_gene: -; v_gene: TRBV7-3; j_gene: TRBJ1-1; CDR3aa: CASSFRESPLRENTEAFF; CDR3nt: TGTGCCAGCAGCTTCCGGGAATCTCCCCTTCGGGAGAACACTGAAGCTTTCTTT
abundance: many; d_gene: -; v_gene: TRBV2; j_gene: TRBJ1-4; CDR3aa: CASSVPWDEKLFF; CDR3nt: TGTGCCAGCAGTGTTCCTTGGGATGAAAAACTGTTTTTT
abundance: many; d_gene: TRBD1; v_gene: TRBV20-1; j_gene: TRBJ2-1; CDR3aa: CSSRGKTYNEQFF; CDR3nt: TGCAGCAGCAGGGGGAAAACTTACAATGAGCAGTTCTTC
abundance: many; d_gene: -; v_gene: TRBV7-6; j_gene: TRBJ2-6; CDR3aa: CASSPRTTAGANVLTF; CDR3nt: TGTGCCAGCAGCCCCAGGACCACGGCTGGGGCCAACGTCCTGACTTTC
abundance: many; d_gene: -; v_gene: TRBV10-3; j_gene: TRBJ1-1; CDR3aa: CAISKDTNTEAFF; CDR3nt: TGTGCCATCAGCAAGGACACGAACACTGAAGCTTTCTTT
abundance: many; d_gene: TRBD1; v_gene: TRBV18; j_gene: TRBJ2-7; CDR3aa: CASSDRGEQYF; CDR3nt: TGTGCCAGCTCAGACAGGGGCGAGCAGTACTTC
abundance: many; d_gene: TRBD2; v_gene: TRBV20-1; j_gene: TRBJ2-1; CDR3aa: CSASAGLAGVRNEQFF; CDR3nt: TGCAGTGCTAGTGCTGGACTAGCGGGAGTTAGGAATGAGCAGTTCTTC
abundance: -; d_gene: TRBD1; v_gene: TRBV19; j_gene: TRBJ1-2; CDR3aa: CASSYRDRNYGYTF; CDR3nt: TGTGCCAGTTCATACCGGGACAGAAACTATGGCTACACCTTC
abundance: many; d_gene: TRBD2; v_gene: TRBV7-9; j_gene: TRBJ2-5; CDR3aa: CASSIRGGEETQYF; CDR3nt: TGTGCCAGCAGCATCCGGGGAGGGGAAGAGACCCAGTACTTC
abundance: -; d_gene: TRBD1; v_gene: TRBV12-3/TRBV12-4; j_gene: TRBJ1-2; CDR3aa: CASSLTGEPIYGYTF; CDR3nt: TGTGCCAGCAGTTTAACAGGGGAACCCATCTATGGCTACACCTTC